A selection of T cell receptor beta chains follows, all from one sample in a study of cytomegalovirus exposure and HLA in healthy donors. The protocol was immunoSEQ multiplex PCR, while the TCRdb copy is restricted to in-frame clones and leaves out a portion. This table has roughly 120,000 clones, over 75% appearing once. Sequenced: PBMCs. These receptors originate from a woman between 18 and 29 years old in good health and CMV-seronegative. The CDR3 runs from the conserved cysteine through the conserved F or W. Each record gives: J gene, clone size, D gene, V gene, CDR3 DNA, CDR3 protein. The D gene is left open where the match is weak. The size field is filled for only some rows; it gives once, few, many or a size class.

TRBJ2-1	.	TRBD2	TRBV5-1	TGCGCCAGCGGTACAACTAGCGGCAATGAGCAGTTCTTC	CASGTTSGNEQFF
TRBJ2-7	.	TRBD1	TRBV7-9	TGTGCCAGCAGCCCGGGACAGCCATACGAGCAGTACTTC	CASSPGQPYEQYF
TRBJ2-1	.	TRBD1	TRBV19	TGTGCCAGTAGTGCCTCAGGGGGCTTCTCCTACAATGAGCAGTTCTTC	CASSASGGFSYNEQFF
TRBJ2-7	few	TRBD2	TRBV30	TGTGCCTGGAGTAGAGCGGGGTACTCCGAGCAGTACTTC	CAWSRAGYSEQYF
TRBJ1-2	few	.	TRBV5-1	TGCGCCAGCAACTGGGGGACTGACTATGGCTACACCTTC	CASNWGTDYGYTF
TRBJ1-1	once	.	TRBV25-1	TGTGCCAGCAGTCTAAACTATGGGGCGCAGGGAGGTCACACTGAAGCTTTCTTT	CASSLNYGAQGGHTEAFF
TRBJ1-6	.	TRBD1	TRBV19	TGTGCCAGTAGTGCGGACAGGAATAATTCACCCCTCCACTTT	CASSADRNNSPLHF
TRBJ1-1	.	.	TRBV18	TGTGCCAGCTCTACAGAGTCAGGGGAGACTGAAGCTTTCTTT	CASSTESGETEAFF
TRBJ2-7	.	TRBD2	TRBV5-8	TGTGCCAGCAGCTTGGGGCTAGCGGGGTACTACGAGCAGTACTTC	CASSLGLAGYYEQYF
TRBJ1-1	.	.	TRBV18	TGTGCCAGCTCACCACCACAGGAGTACACTGAAGCTTTCTTT	CASSPPQEYTEAFF
TRBJ2-6	once	.	TRBV6-5	TGTGCCAGCAGTTACGGTTTCAGCTCTGGGGCCAACGTCCTGACTTTC	CASSYGFSSGANVLTF
TRBJ2-5	.	.	TRBV14	TGTGCCAGCAGCCCCCTGGCAGGGCGATGGCAAGAGACCCAGTACTTC	CASSPLAGRWQETQYF
TRBJ2-1	.	TRBD1	TRBV7-2	TGTGCCAGCAGCGGATCCGGGACAGGGCTTTTAAATGAGCAGTTCTTC	CASSGSGTGLLNEQFF
TRBJ2-1	.	TRBD2	TRBV7-8	TGTGCCAGCAGCCCTGGACTAGCGGAGACCAATGAGCAGTTCTTC	CASSPGLAETNEQFF
TRBJ1-3	.	.	TRBV28	TGTGCCAGCAGTTCCCTCTCGGGGGGGTCGCGGGGAAACACCATATATTTT	CASSSLSGGSRGNTIYF
TRBJ2-1	few	.	TRBV4-1	TGCGCCAGCAGCCTCGGGACTTGGGGTGAGCAGTTCTTC	CASSLGTWGEQFF
TRBJ1-2	.	.	TRBV5-4	TGTGCCAGCACCGTGGGGGGGTCTGGCTACACCTTC	CASTVGGSGYTF
TRBJ2-1	few	TRBD2	TRBV6-5	TGTGCCAGCAGCCCCCGACTAGCGGGGGGATATGAGCAGTTCTTC	CASSPRLAGGYEQFF
TRBJ2-7	.	TRBD1	TRBV5-5	TGTGCCAGCAGCTTTTTGAGACAGGGGGCGCCCGAGCAGTACTTC	CASSFLRQGAPEQYF
TRBJ2-7	.	.	TRBV27	TGTGCCAGCAGCCTCAGGGTTGTGTCCTACGAGCAGTACTTC	CASSLRVVSYEQYF
TRBJ2-7	.	TRBD2	TRBV6-5	TGTGCCAGCAGTACCCGGGGGGGGTATACCTACGAGCAGTACTTC	CASSTRGGYTYEQYF
TRBJ1-1	.	.	TRBV4-2	TGTGCCAGCAGCCAACCTCCGGGTGAAGCTTTCTTT	CASSQPPGEAFF
TRBJ1-3	.	.	TRBV5-1	TGCGCCAGCAGCTCGGGGTTGGGCTCCTCTGGAAACACCATATATTTT	CASSSGLGSSGNTIYF
TRBJ1-2	.	.	TRBV5-4	TGTGCCAGCAGCGAGAGGGACACGCTTAAGCTTGGCTACACCTTC	CASSERDTLKLGYTF
TRBJ1-6	once	.	TRBV7-2	TGTGCCAGCAGCTTAGGCCCACAGGGCCAGAATTCACCCCTCCACTTT	CASSLGPQGQNSPLHF
TRBJ1-5	.	.	TRBV4-3	TGCGCCAGCAGCCGGGACAATAATCAGCCCCAGCATTTT	CASSRDNNQPQHF
TRBJ2-1	.	.	TRBV18	TGTGCCAGCTCACCCCCGGGACTCTCCTATGAGCAGTTCTTC	CASSPPGLSYEQFF
TRBJ2-2	.	TRBD2	TRBV5-6	TGTGCCAGCAGCCCGTGGGGAGGGAGGAACACCGGGGAGCTGTTTTTT	CASSPWGGRNTGELFF
TRBJ2-7	.	.	TRBV7-9	TGTGCCAGCAGCCCGGACACCTACGAGCAGTACTTC	CASSPDTYEQYF
TRBJ2-1	.	TRBD2	TRBV7-6	TGTGCCAGCAGCACGGGACTAGCGGGAGTGATTGAGCAGTTCTTC	CASSTGLAGVIEQFF
TRBJ2-7	few	.	TRBV7-9	TGTGCCAGCAGCTCCCAGGGTAAGAACTACGAGCAGTACTTC	CASSSQGKNYEQYF
TRBJ1-1	.	.	TRBV5-1	TGCGCCAGCAGCCGGCTAACCGGGGACACAGAAGCTTTCTTT	CASSRLTGDTEAFF
TRBJ1-2	.	.	TRBV5-6	TGTGCCAGCAGCTTTTTTTCCCTCCTCTATGGCTACACCTTC	CASSFFSLLYGYTF
TRBJ2-7	.	.	TRBV7-2	TGTGCCAGCAGCTCAGCTTTTGGGGCGCCCTACGAGCAGTACTTC	CASSSAFGAPYEQYF
TRBJ1-5	.	.	TRBV7-9	TGTGCCAGCAGCTTAGCTCTTCAGACCGGGGTTAACAATCAGCCCCAGCATTTT	CASSLALQTGVNNQPQHF
TRBJ1-4	.	TRBD1	TRBV6-1	TGCGCCAGCAGTGAATGGACAGGGGAGGGTGAAAAACTGTTTTTT	CASSEWTGEGEKLFF
TRBJ2-5	.	TRBD2	TRBV7-7	TGTGCTAGCAGCTTACAAGGCGGGGGGTTTCAAGAGACCCAGTACTTC	CASSLQGGGFQETQYF
TRBJ2-2	.	.	TRBV6-1	TGTGCCAGCAGCGCTGGGCTCACCGGGGAGCTGTTTTTT	CASSAGLTGELFF
TRBJ1-5	.	TRBD1	TRBV27	TGTGCCAGCAGTCCAGGGACAGGGGGTTATCAGCCCCAGCATTTT	CASSPGTGGYQPQHF
TRBJ2-7	once	.	TRBV19	TGTGCCAGTACCCCCTATGCGGGTGATTCCTACGAGCAGTACTTC	CASTPYAGDSYEQYF
TRBJ2-2	few	.	TRBV7-8	TGTGCCAGCAGCCAGGGGGGCCCGGAGGCCGGGGAGCTGTTTTTT	CASSQGGPEAGELFF
TRBJ2-5	.	TRBD1	TRBV5-1	TGCGCCAGCAGCTCGGACAGGGTGGCGACCCAGTACTTC	CASSSDRVATQYF
TRBJ2-4	.	.	TRBV6-5	TGTGCCAGCAGTTGGAGAGTGGATGTCAGTCAGTACTTC	CASSWRVDVSQYF
TRBJ2-7	.	.	TRBV4-3	TGCGCCAGCAGCCAAGGGCAGGGGTCCCTCGAGCAGTACTTC	CASSQGQGSLEQYF
TRBJ1-6	.	.	TRBV7-2	TGTGCCAGCAGCTTATACTGGGCGTCCTATAATTCACCCCTCCACTTT	CASSLYWASYNSPLHF
TRBJ2-1	.	.	TRBV18	TGTGCCAGCTCACCATCAGTGACTAGTTCCAATGAGCAGTTCTTC	CASSPSVTSSNEQFF
TRBJ2-1	.	TRBD2	TRBV18	TGTGCCAGCTCACTGTCTAGCGGGAGACTTAATGAGCAGTTCTTC	CASSLSSGRLNEQFF
TRBJ2-7	.	.	TRBV5-1	TGCGCCAGCAGCTTGGACAGACCCTACGAGCAGTACTTC	CASSLDRPYEQYF
TRBJ2-7	few	.	TRBV10-3	TGTGCCATCAGTGGGGGCCTCTCCTACGAGCAGTACTTC	CAISGGLSYEQYF
TRBJ2-7	.	.	TRBV5-8	TGTGCCAGCACTATGCAAGGGCGGACTCATTTTACCGAGCAGTACTTC	CASTMQGRTHFTEQYF
TRBJ2-1	.	TRBD1	TRBV5-4	TGTGCCAGCAGCTTGGTCCCAGGGGGCCGATACAATGAGCAGTTCTTC	CASSLVPGGRYNEQFF
TRBJ2-7	.	.	TRBV28	TGTGCCAGCACCGGGGGCTACGAGCAGTACTTC	CASTGGYEQYF
TRBJ2-1	.	TRBD1	TRBV10-2	TGCGCCAGCCGCGCGGGACAGGGCTTCAATGAGCAGTTCTTC	CASRAGQGFNEQFF
TRBJ2-7	.	TRBD1	TRBV2	TGTGCCAGCAGGGACAGGGGACACTACGAGCAGTACTTC	CASRDRGHYEQYF
TRBJ1-1	.	.	TRBV1	TGCACCAGCAGCACAGGGGGTCACGGGCGAAGGTCCACTGAAGCTTTCTTT	CTSSTGGHGRRSTEAFF
TRBJ2-1	.	.	TRBV27	TGTGCCAGCAAGGCCTTGGGAGAGTACAATGAGCAGTTCTTC	CASKALGEYNEQFF
TRBJ2-5	.	.	TRBV7-8	TGTGCCAGCAGCTTATTCGGTGGGCTCATCCACTTC	CASSLFGGLIHF